The text below deals with one T cell receptor beta chain. Its antigen is not identified. The source of the sample is a study of cytomegalovirus exposure and HLA in healthy donors. Whole-study results and caveats: CMV antigen specificity of a few CMV-associated chains was confirmed in vitro. Being productive about 87% or about 30% of the time was typical of most TCR beta V segments in an earlier analysis. It was shown in a later analysis that HLA-associated TCR beta chains were more clonally expanded than other, equally common chains.

The length of the CDR3 is 13 residues. The ends were cut back, 5 bases at V and 5 bases at J, with 9 bases in the middle. Germline values: CDR1 MNHEY, CDR2 SVGAGI. Amplification used 60 Vbeta primers and 13 Jbeta primers. Here immunoSEQ multiplex PCR was the method, and the copy in TCRdb shows in-frame clones only, minus some. The sample has over 150,000 clones, roughly 78% seen once; the top ten hold 1%. This TCR was sampled from a woman between 50 and 59 years old in good health and CMV-seropositive. This sequence joins TRBV6-5 and TRBJ2-2, with D maybe TRBD2 (6 bases). The sample taken for sequencing was PBMCs. DNA of the CDR3: TGTGCCAGCAGTCGGGGGAGAACCGGGGAGCTGTTTTTT. This encodes CASSRGRTGELFF.